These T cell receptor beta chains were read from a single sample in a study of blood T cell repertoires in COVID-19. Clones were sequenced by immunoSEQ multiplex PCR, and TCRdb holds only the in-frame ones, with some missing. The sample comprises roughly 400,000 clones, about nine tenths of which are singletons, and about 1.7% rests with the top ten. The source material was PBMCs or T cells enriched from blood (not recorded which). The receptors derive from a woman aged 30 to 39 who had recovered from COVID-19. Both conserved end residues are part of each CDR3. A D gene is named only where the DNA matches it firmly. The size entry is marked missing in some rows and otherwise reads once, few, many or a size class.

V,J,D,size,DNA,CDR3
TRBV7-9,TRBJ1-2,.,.,TGTGCCAGCAGCTTACAGGGCGGTGGCTACACCTTC,CASSLQGGGYTF
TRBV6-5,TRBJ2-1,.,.,TGTGCCAGCAGTTATTGGCGGGGATTATCCTACAATGAGCAGTTCTTC,CASSYWRGLSYNEQFF
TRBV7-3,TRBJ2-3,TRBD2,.,TGTGCCAGCAGCCCCTGGGGGGGGGACCTGTATTTT,CASSPWGGDLYF
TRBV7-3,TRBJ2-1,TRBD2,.,TGTGCCAGCAGCCTCATGGGACTAGAATACAATGAGCAGTTCTTC,CASSLMGLEYNEQFF
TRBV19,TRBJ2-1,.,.,TGTGCCAGTAGTCCGAGGACAGCCCTTGAGCAGTTCTTC,CASSPRTALEQFF
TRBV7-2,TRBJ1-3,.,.,TGTGCCAGCAGCTTAGGGCCAGCTGGAAACACCATATATTTT,CASSLGPAGNTIYF
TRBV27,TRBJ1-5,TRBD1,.,TGTGCCAGCAGTTCAGGACAGGGTCTTTATAGCAATCAGCCCCAGCATTTT,CASSSGQGLYSNQPQHF
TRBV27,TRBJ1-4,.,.,TGTGCCAGCAGTTTACGGAAAGGGGGATTCGATGAAAAACTGTTTTTT,CASSLRKGGFDEKLFF
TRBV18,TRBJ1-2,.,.,TGTGCCAGCTCAGTACAGAACTATGGCTACACCTTC,CASSVQNYGYTF
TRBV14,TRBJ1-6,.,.,TGTGCCAGCAGCCAATCTCCCCCACCCCTCCACTTT,CASSQSPPPLHF
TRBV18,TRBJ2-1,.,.,TGTGCCAGCTCACCATCTGGCGGGGAGCAGTTCTTC,CASSPSGGEQFF
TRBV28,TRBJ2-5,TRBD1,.,TGTGCCAGCAGTTTATATCCCGACAGGGGGCAAGAGACCCAGTACTTC,CASSLYPDRGQETQYF
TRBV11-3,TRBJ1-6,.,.,TGTGCCAGCAGCTTGGGACTGGAAAGCTCCTATAATTCACCCCTCCACTTT,CASSLGLESSYNSPLHF
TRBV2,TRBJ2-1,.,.,TGTGCCAGCAGTCGACTAGTCGGGAATGAGCAGTTCTTC,CASSRLVGNEQFF
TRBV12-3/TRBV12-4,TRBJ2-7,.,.,TGTGCCAGCAGTTTCCTTGCCTACGAGCAGTACTTC,CASSFLAYEQYF
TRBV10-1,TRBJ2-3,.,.,TGCGCCAGCAGTTCCGTAGCGAAGAGCACAGATACGCAGTATTTT,CASSSVAKSTDTQYF
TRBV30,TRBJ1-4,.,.,TGTGCCTGTCCCGGACCACGAGGGGAAAAACTGTTTTTT,CACPGPRGEKLFF
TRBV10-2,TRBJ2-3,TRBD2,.,TGCGCCAGCAGGGTAGCGGGAGGGCAAAGCACAGATACGCAGTATTTT,CASRVAGGQSTDTQYF
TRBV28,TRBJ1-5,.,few,TGTGCCAGCAGTGTTGCGGGAAATCAGCCCCAGCATTTT,CASSVAGNQPQHF